The 6 T cell receptor beta chains given below trace back to one sample, sequenced in a study of human T cells and chemical hapten exposure. Unfractionated whole blood yielded the extracted total RNA. TCRdb reprocessed the 5' RACE reads with MiXCR, giving one entry per CDR3 protein. The table lists 110,000 or so distinct CDR3 sequences, approximately 19% of them singletons. Receptors originate from a human donor in good health.

The chain couples TRBV7-9 to TRBJ1-1, with no clear D. This CDR3 has 13 amino acids. Trimming stripped 0 bases from V and 4 bases from J, with 6 bases between. CDR1 is SEHNR, CDR2 FQNEAQ, per germline (reference sequence). The CDR3 DNA reads TGTGCCAGCAGCTTAGCGATGGGCACTGAAGCTTTCTTT. This encodes CASSLAMGTEAFF.

The table lists this clonotype with a few counts. The genes are TRBV29-1 and TRBJ2-1; 11 bases align to TRBD2. Germline-derived CDR1 and CDR2 are SQVTM and ANQGSEA. There are 15 residues in the CDR3. The V gene end was trimmed by 6 bases and the J gene end by 7 bases; junction bases not matched to a gene: 11. The CDR3 DNA reads as TGCAGCGTCCCGGAAACCGCTAGCGGGAGGAATGAGCAGTTCTTC. This translates into CSVPETASGRNEQFF.

This clonotype was counted once. The chain couples TRBV20-1 to TRBJ2-3; D is unresolved. The ends were cut back, 7 bases at V and 6 bases at J, with 11 bases in the middle. Germline loops: CDR1 DFQATT, CDR2 SNEGSKA (reference sequence). This CDR3 spans 11 amino acids. CDR3 amino acids: CSVKAVDTQYF. CDR3 nucleotide sequence: TGCAGTGTCAAGGCGGTGGATACGCAGTATTTT.

This clonotype showed up many times. The V and J genes are TRBV7-9 and TRBJ2-2; 7 nucleotides agree with TRBD2. The V gene end was trimmed by 4 bases and the J gene end by 0 bases; junction bases not matched to a gene: 5. CDR1 is SEHNR, CDR2 FQNEAQ, per germline (reference sequence). The CDR3 loop spans 16 amino acids. CDR3 residues: CASSSPSGANTGELFF. CDR3 nucleotide sequence: TGTGCCAGCAGCTCCCCTAGCGGAGCGAACACCGGGGAGCTGTTTTTT.

The rearrangement uses TRBV29-1 and TRBJ2-3; D unclear. The CDR3 is made up of 11 amino acids. The V gene's germline CDR1 is SQVTM and CDR2 ANQGSEA. V was shortened by 3 bases and J by 2 bases, with 3 bases between the two germline ends. CDR3 amino acids: CSVEATDTQYF. The DNA of the CDR3 is TGCAGCGTTGAGGCCACAGATACGCAGTATTTT.

A few counts support this clonotype. The chain carries TRBV28 and TRBJ2-7; possibly TRBD1 for D (5 bases). CDR1 and CDR2 from the germline V gene are MDHEN and SYDVKM. The germline V and J ends were trimmed by 6 bases and 3 bases, with 18 bases remaining between them. The CDR3 runs to 15 residues. The CDR3 is CASSLGITRDYEQYF. Written as DNA, the CDR3 is TGTGCCAGCAGCCTAGGTATCACCAGGGACTACGAGCAGTACTTC.